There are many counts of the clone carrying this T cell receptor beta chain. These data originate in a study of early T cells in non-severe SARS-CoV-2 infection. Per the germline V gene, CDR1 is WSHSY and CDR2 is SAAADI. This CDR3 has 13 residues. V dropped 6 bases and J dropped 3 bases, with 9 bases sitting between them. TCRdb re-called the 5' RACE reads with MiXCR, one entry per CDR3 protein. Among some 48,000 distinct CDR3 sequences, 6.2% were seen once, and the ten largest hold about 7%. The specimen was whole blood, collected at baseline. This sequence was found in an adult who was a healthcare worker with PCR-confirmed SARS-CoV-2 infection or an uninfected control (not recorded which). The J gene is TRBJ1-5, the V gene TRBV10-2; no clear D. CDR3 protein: CASRYGSNQPQHF. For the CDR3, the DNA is TGCGCCAGCAGATACGGTTCCAATCAGCCCCAGCATTTT.